These 23 T cell receptor beta chains share one sample of origin, sequenced in a study of beta chain features in type 1 diabetes. Expressed TCRB transcripts were sequenced because the isolated RNA had all been reverse transcribed beforehand. Using immunoSEQ multiplex PCR, the repertoire was profiled, and TCRdb retains in-frame clones only, with some absent. The sample yields 640,000 or so clones, around 15% seen once. Findings and limits, study-wide: Shortening that was moderate but significant affected the TCRB CDR3s of Type 1 diabetes patients in all four CD4+ subsets.

Antigens for these TCRs are unknown. The specimen was naive CD4+ T cells from blood. The source of these receptors is a man aged 18 to 35 with type 1 diabetes.

The table lists this clone with a few counts. The rearrangement links TRBV6-5 to TRBJ2-4; D is unresolved. The V end was cut by 5 bases, the J end by 0 bases, with 11 bases between. The CDR3 is 15 amino acids. CDR1 is MNHEY and CDR2 is SVGAGI in the germline V gene. CDR3: CASSTRLLAKNIQYF. As DNA, the CDR3 is TGTGCCAGCAGTACCCGGTTGCTAGCCAAAAACATTCAGTACTTC.

This clone was found a few times. The chain carries TRBV7-9 and TRBJ1-2; D call uncertain. The V gene's germline CDR1 is SEHNR and CDR2 FQNEAQ (reference sequence). The ends were cut back, 0 bases at V and 0 bases at J, with 11 bases in the middle. The CDR3 length is 16 residues. The CDR3 coding sequence is TGTGCCAGCAGCTTAGCGACGGCAGCTTCTAACTATGGCTACACCTTC. Residues: CASSLATAASNYGYTF.

J is TRBJ2-1 and V is TRBV19, with D unresolved. This CDR3 comprises 13 residues. Germline assignment: CDR1 LNHDA and CDR2 SQIVND (reference sequence). Trimming removed 0 bases from V and 8 bases from J, with 8 bases in between. In nucleotides, the CDR3 is TGTGCCAGTAGTATAGATCGTAGGGATGAGCAGTTCTTC. Amino acid sequence: CASSIDRRDEQFF.

This clone was seen a handful of times. The chain employs TRBV5-1 and TRBJ2-1; D is perhaps TRBD2 (6 bases). Per germline, CDR1 SGHRS and CDR2 YFSETQ. The ends were cut back, 4 bases at V and 10 bases at J, with 9 bases in the middle. The CDR3 loop spans 11 amino acids. DNA for the CDR3: TGCGCCAGCAGCGCCACTAGCGAGCAGTTCTTC. It codes for CASSATSEQFF.

V gene TRBV19 combines with J gene TRBJ2-2; perhaps TRBD1 as D (5 bases). CDR1 is LNHDA, CDR2 SQIVND, per germline (reference sequence). The CDR3 spans 16 residues. Trimming took off 3 bases at V and 0 bases at J, with 11 bases between the two ends. In DNA, the CDR3 is TGTGCCAGTAGTATTGAAACAGGCGCGAACACCGGGGAGCTGTTTTTT. Amino acids: CASSIETGANTGELFF.

This clone showed up just a few times. Other DNA sequences in the same sample also yield this CDR3. CDR3 residues: CASSPRQGRDTEAFF. CDR3 nucleotides: TGTGCCAGCAGCCCAAGACAGGGTAGGGACACTGAAGCTTTCTTT. The chain recombines TRBV27 with TRBJ1-1; 7 bases are shared with TRBD1. Per the germline V gene, CDR1 is MNHEY and CDR2 is SMNVEV (reference sequence). Trimming removed 6 bases from V and 3 bases from J; junction bases left unmatched: 10. This CDR3 has 15 amino acids.

J is TRBJ1-4 and V is TRBV6-5; 9 positions agree with TRBD1. This CDR3 has 14 residues. The V segment lost 5 bases and the J segment 6 bases; nucleotides outside the gene matches: 4. The germline V gene has CDR1 MNHEY and CDR2 SVGAGI. In nucleotides, the CDR3 is TGTGCCAGCAGTCGGGGACAGGGATATGAAAAACTGTTTTTT. This codes for CASSRGQGYEKLFF.

This clone was counted only a few times. The genes are TRBV28 and TRBJ2-5; no reliable D call. This CDR3 region has 15 residues. V lost 3 bases and J lost 0, with 11 bases in between. Germline assignment: CDR1 MDHEN and CDR2 SYDVKM. The CDR3 region has the DNA TGTGCCAGCAGTTTCTTTCGCGGCTACCAAGAGACCCAGTACTTC. Translated, it gives CASSFFRGYQETQYF.

This rearrangement joins TRBV7-2 to TRBJ1-1, with D uncertain. The germline V gene encodes CDR1 SGHTA and CDR2 FQGNSA. The CDR3 sequence is 16 residues long. Deletions cut 3 bases from V and 1 base from J, with 15 bases between. Written as DNA, the CDR3 is TGTGCCAGCAGCTTGGTGGGAGGGCGATCGAACACTGAAGCTTTCTTT. This translates into CASSLVGGRSNTEAFF.

The rearrangement uses TRBV5-5 and TRBJ2-7, with TRBD1 matching 7 bases. Trimming cost V 1 base and J 6 bases; bases outside gene matches: 10. The CDR3 is 15 amino acids. CDR1 SGHKS and CDR2 YYEKEE come from the germline V gene (reference sequence). The CDR3 DNA follows: TGTGCCAGCAGCTTGAGTCCAGGGGGTCAAGTCGAGCAGTACGTC. This encodes CASSLSPGGQVEQYV.

The chain has TRBV9 and TRBJ1-3, with a possible D match to TRBD1 (6 bases). The CDR3 covers 14 residues. Trimming cost V 3 bases and J 4 bases, with 11 bases left between them. Per germline, CDR1 SGDLS and CDR2 YYNGEE. CDR3 DNA: TGTGCCAGCAGCGCATCCGGGACAGGAAACACCATATATTTT. Encoded protein: CASSASGTGNTIYF.

This clone has a handful of counts. The chain is built from TRBV29-1 and TRBJ2-2, with D possibly TRBD1 on 6 matching bases. The V and J ends lost 6 bases and 3 bases respectively, with 14 bases between them. This CDR3 has 14 amino acids. The germline V gene has CDR1 SQVTM and CDR2 ANQGSEA. The CDR3 coding sequence is TGCAGCGTGGTACAGGGTTCCTACACCGGGGAGCTGTTTTTT. Protein: CSVVQGSYTGELFF.

The chain carries TRBV7-2 and TRBJ2-3; TRBD2 agrees at 8 bases. Trimming took 1 base from V and 3 from J; bases not matched to a gene: 6. The CDR3 extends over 16 amino acids. CDR1 and CDR2 from the germline V gene are SGHTA and FQGNSA. Here the CDR3 DNA reads TGTGCCAGCAGCTTAGTAGCGGGAAAAGGAACAGATACGCAGTATTTT. Translated, it gives CASSLVAGKGTDTQYF.

This clone was seen more than once but under ten times. The chain recombines TRBV7-2 with TRBJ2-7; 7 bases agree with TRBD1. Losses at the gene ends were 5 bases for V and 3 bases for J; bases not matched to a gene: 13. The CDR3 spans 16 residues. Germline values: CDR1 SGHTA, CDR2 FQGNSA. For the CDR3, the DNA is TGTGCCAGCAGCCTCACGGGACAGCCTACCTACTACGAGCAGTACTTC. Translating gives CASSLTGQPTYYEQYF.

A few counts support this clone. The CDR3 region is CASSLGSTGELFF. For the CDR3, the DNA is TGTGCCAGCAGCTTAGGAAGCACCGGGGAGCTGTTTTTT. The chain links TRBV11-3 to TRBJ2-2; no clear D gene. Germline assignment: CDR1 SGHNT and CDR2 YENEEA. V dropped 1 base and J dropped 4 bases, with 4 bases sitting between them. The CDR3 covers 13 residues. Drawing the rest from reference TRBV11-3 and TRBJ2-2, the complete variable domain is EAGVVQSPRYKIIEKKQPVAFWCNPISGHNTLYWYLQNLGQGPELLIRYENEEAVDDSQLPKDRFSAERLKGVDSTLKIQPAELGDSAVYLCASSLGSTGELFFGEGSRLTVL.

The V call is TRBV16, the J call TRBJ1-1; D call uncertain. The CDR3 contains 14 residues. V lost 3 bases and J lost 6, with 14 bases in between. The germline gives CDR1 KGHSY, CDR2 FQNENV. The CDR3 region is CASSQSLGFPEAFF. The CDR3 DNA reads TGTGCCAGCAGCCAGTCTTTGGGGTTCCCTGAAGCTTTCTTT.

This clone was seen a handful of times. The chain carries TRBV7-2 and TRBJ2-2, with 8 bases fitting TRBD1. V gave up 5 bases and J gave up 4 bases; unmatched junction bases: 3. The V gene's germline CDR1 is SGHTA and CDR2 FQGNSA. The CDR3 has 14 residues. CDR3 coding DNA: TGTGCCAGCAGCCGGACAGGGTTCACCGGGGAGCTGTTTTTT. It specifies CASSRTGFTGELFF.

This clone was counted between two and nine times. The rearrangement uses TRBV30 and TRBJ1-1, with D unresolved. Trimming removed 3 bases at V and 3 bases at J, with 11 bases between. Germline lookup yields CDR1 GTSNPN and CDR2 SVGIG (reference sequence). CDR3 length equals 13 residues. CDR3 in amino acids: CAWSETPDTEAFF. Here the CDR3 DNA reads TGTGCCTGGAGCGAAACCCCTGACACTGAAGCTTTCTTT.

This clone was seen a few times. The J gene is TRBJ2-3, the V gene TRBV7-2; TRBD2 might be the D (5 bases). The CDR3 sequence is 14 residues long. Trimming took 5 bases from V and 1 from J, leaving 10 bases between them. Germline CDR1 is SGHTA and CDR2 is FQGNSA. The CDR3 loop reads CASSRNGGTDTQYF. Here the CDR3 DNA reads TGTGCCAGCAGCCGTAACGGGGGCACAGATACGCAGTATTTT.

The V and J genes are TRBV5-1 and TRBJ2-7; 12 bases align to TRBD1. With 1 base clipped from V and 6 bases from J, the junction kept 5 bases outside the gene matches. Looked up from germline, CDR1 is SGHRS and CDR2 is YFSETQ. The length of the CDR3 is 15 residues. CDR3 coding DNA: TGCGCCAGCAGCTTGACGGGGACAGGGGGCCTCGAGCAGTACTTC. Translated: CASSLTGTGGLEQYF.

The V call is TRBV4-1, the J call TRBJ1-2, with 8 bases identical to TRBD1. V was pared by 2 bases and J by 4 bases, with 12 bases of the junction left unmatched. Germline V gene data show CDR1 as MGHRA and CDR2 as YSYEKL. The CDR3 length is 17 residues. This CDR3 is CASSQNALTGDLYGYTF. The CDR3 DNA is TGCGCCAGCAGCCAAAATGCACTGACAGGGGATCTCTATGGCTACACCTTC.

The CDR3 region is CASSHPGPSNQPQHF. Written as DNA, the CDR3 is TGCGCCAGCAGCCACCCGGGACCTAGCAATCAGCCCCAGCATTTT. V and J are TRBV4-1 and TRBJ1-5, with TRBD1 as a possible D gene (5 bases). V lost 3 bases and J 0 bases, leaving 9 bases between the germline ends. This CDR3 is built from 15 residues. CDR1 is MGHRA and CDR2 is YSYEKL in the germline V gene.

The chain carries TRBV29-1 and TRBJ2-5, with TRBD1 matching 12 bases. There are 14 residues in the CDR3. Germline CDR1 SQVTM, CDR2 ANQGSEA. The ends lost 7 bases at V and 5 bases at J; junction bases unmatched: 8. CDR3 region: CSAGTGGGEETQYF. In DNA, the CDR3 is TGCAGCGCCGGGACAGGGGGCGGGGAGGAGACCCAGTACTTC.